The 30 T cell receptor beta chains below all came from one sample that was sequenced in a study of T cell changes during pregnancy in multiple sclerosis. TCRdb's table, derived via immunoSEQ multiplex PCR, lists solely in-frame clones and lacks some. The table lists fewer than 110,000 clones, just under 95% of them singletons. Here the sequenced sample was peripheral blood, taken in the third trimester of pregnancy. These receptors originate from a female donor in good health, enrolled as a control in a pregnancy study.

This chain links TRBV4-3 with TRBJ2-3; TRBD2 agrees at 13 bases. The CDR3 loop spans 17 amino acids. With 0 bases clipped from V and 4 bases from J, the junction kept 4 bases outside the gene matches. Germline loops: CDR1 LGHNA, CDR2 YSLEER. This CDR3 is CASSQDETSGGADTQYF. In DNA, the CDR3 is TGCGCCAGCAGCCAAGATGAAACTAGCGGGGGGGCAGATACGCAGTATTTT.

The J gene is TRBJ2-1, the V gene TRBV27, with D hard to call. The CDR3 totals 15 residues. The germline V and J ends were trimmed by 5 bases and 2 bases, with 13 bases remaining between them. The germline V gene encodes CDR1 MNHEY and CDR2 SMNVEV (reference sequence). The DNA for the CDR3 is TGTGCCAGCAGTCTTAGAAACAGCACCTACAATGAGCAGTTCTTC. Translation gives CASSLRNSTYNEQFF.

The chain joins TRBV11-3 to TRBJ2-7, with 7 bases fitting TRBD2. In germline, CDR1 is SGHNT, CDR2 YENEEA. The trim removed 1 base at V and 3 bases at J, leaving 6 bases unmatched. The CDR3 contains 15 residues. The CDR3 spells CASSLAGASGYEQYF. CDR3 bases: TGTGCCAGCAGCTTAGCTGGGGCTAGCGGCTACGAGCAGTACTTC.

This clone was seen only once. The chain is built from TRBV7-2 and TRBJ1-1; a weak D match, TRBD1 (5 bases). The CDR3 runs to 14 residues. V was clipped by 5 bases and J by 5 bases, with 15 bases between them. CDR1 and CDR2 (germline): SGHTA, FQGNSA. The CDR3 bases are TGTGCCAGCAGCCCAGGTAACTCAGGGACTGAAGCTTTCTTT. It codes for CASSPGNSGTEAFF.

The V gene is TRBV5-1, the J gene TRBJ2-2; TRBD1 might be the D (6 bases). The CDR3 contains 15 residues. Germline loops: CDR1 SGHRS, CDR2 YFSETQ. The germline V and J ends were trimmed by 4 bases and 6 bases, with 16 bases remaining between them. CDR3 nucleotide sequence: TGCGCCAGCAGCGGCGGCAGGGGTTGGGCCGGGGAGCTGTTTTTT. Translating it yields CASSGGRGWAGELFF.

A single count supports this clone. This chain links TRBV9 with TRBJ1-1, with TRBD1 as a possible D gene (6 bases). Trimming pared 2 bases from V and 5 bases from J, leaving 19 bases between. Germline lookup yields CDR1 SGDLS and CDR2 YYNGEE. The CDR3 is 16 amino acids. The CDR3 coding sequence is TGTGCCAGCAGCGTTAGAATTCAGGGGAAAAAGACTGAAGCTTTCTTT. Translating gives CASSVRIQGKKTEAFF.

The CDR3 coding sequence is TGTGCCAGCAGCCTCAAGAGGCTAGCGGGGGGGTTTGAGACCCAGTACTTC. As protein: CASSLKRLAGGFETQYF. The gene calls are TRBV7-3 and TRBJ2-5; 12 bases align to TRBD2. CDR1 is SGHTA, CDR2 FQGTGA, per germline. The V gene end was trimmed by 5 bases and the J gene end by 5 bases; junction bases not matched to a gene: 12. The CDR3 consists of 17 residues.

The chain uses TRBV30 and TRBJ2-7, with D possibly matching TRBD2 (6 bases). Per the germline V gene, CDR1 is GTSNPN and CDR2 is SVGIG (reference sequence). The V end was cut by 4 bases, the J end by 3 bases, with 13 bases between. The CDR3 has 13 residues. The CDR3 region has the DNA TGTGCCTGGACTCAGGGAGCGGGCTACGAGCAGTACTTC. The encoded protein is CAWTQGAGYEQYF.

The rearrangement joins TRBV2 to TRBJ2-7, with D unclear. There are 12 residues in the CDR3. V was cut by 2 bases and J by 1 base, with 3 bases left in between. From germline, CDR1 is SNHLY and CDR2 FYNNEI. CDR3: CASSEQSYEQYF. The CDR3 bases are TGTGCCAGCAGTGAACAGTCCTACGAGCAGTACTTC.

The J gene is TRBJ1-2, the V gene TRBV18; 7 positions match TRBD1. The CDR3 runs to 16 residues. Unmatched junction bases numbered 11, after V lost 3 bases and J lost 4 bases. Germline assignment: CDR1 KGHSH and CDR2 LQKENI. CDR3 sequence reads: CASSPNSAGGSYGYTF. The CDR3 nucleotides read TGTGCCAGCTCACCTAACTCAGCAGGGGGGAGCTATGGCTACACCTTC.

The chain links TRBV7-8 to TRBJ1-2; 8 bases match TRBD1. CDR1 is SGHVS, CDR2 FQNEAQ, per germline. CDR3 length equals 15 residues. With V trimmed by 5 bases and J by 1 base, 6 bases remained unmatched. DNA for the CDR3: TGTGCCAGCAGCCCACGGACAGGGCTTAACTATGGCTACACCTTC. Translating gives CASSPRTGLNYGYTF.

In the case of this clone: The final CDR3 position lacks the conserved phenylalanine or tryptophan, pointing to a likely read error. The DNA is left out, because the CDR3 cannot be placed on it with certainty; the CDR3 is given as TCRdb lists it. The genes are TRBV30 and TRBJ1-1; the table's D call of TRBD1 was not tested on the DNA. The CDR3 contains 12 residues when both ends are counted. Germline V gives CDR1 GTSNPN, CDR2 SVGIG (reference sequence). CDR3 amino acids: CACLGQGAEFRL.

The CDR3 reads CASSYLPEGAGYTF. The CDR3 bases are TGTGCCAGCAGTTACTTGCCGGAGGGAGCCGGCTACACCTTC. The chain is built from TRBV6-5 and TRBJ1-2, with no clear D. Deletions cut 1 base from V and 8 bases from J, with 14 bases between. Germline values: CDR1 MNHEY, CDR2 SVGAGI. The CDR3 contains 14 residues.

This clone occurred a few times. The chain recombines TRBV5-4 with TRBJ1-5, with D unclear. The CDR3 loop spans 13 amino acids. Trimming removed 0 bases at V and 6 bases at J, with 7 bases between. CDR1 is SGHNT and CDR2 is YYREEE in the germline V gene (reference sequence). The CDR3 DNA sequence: TGTGCCAGCAGCTTGGCAGGATCTCAGCCCCAGCATTTT. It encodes CASSLAGSQPQHF.

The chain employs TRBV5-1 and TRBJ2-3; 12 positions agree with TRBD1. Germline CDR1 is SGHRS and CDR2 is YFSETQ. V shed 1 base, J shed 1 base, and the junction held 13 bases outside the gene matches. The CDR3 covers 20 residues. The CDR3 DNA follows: TGCGCCAGCAGCTTGTTTCGGGACAGGGGGCTTAGGGATGGCACAGATACGCAGTATTTT. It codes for CASSLFRDRGLRDGTDTQYF.

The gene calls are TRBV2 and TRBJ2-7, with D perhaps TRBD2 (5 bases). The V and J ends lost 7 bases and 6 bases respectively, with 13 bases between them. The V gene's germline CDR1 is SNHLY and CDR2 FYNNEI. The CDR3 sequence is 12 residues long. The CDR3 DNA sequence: TGTGCCAGCACACGGGAAGGTCCCGAGCAGTACTTC. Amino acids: CASTREGPEQYF.

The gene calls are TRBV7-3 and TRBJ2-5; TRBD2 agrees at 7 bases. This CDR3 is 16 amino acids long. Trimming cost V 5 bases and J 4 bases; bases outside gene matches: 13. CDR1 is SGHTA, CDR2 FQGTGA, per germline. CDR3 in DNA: TGTGCCAGCAGCCCAGGGCAGAGAGGGGAGGGAGAGACCCAGTACTTC. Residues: CASSPGQRGEGETQYF.

In DNA, the CDR3 is TGCGCCAGCAGCTCGGACAGGGGGTCTGGCTACACCTTC. This translates into CASSSDRGSGYTF. The chain links TRBV5-1 to TRBJ1-2, with 10 positions matching TRBD1. This CDR3 is 13 amino acids long. Germline CDR1 and CDR2: SGHRS and YFSETQ. V gave up 3 bases and J gave up 7 bases; unmatched junction bases: 3.

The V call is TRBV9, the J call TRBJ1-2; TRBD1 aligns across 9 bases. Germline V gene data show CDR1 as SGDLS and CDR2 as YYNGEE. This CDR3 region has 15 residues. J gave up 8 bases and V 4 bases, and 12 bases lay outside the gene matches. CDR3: CASSPLGQGLRGYTF. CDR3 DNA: TGTGCCAGCAGCCCGCTAGGACAGGGGCTCAGGGGCTACACCTTC.

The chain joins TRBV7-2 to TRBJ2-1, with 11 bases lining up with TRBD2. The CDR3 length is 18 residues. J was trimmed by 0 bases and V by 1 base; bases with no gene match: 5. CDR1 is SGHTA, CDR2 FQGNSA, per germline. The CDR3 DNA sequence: TGTGCCAGCAGCTTAGGTACTAGCGGGGGCCTCTCCTACAATGAGCAGTTCTTC. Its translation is CASSLGTSGGLSYNEQFF.

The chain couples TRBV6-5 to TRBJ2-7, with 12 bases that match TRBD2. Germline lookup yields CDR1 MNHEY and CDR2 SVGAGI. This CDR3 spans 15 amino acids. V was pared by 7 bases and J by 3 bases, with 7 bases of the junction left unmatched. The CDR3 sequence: CASTRTSGGIYEQYF. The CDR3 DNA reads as TGTGCCAGCACCCGCACTAGCGGGGGGATCTACGAGCAGTACTTC.

This CDR3 reads CASSRVWGDGNTEAFF. The CDR3 region has the DNA TGCGCCAGCAGCCGGGTTTGGGGGGATGGCAACACTGAAGCTTTCTTT. The chain recombines TRBV4-3 with TRBJ1-1; TRBD1 is a possible D gene (5 bases). Trimming shortened V by 4 bases and J by 2 bases, and 17 bases separated the two germline ends. Germline V gene lookup returns CDR1 LGHNA and CDR2 YSLEER. The CDR3 sequence is 16 residues long.

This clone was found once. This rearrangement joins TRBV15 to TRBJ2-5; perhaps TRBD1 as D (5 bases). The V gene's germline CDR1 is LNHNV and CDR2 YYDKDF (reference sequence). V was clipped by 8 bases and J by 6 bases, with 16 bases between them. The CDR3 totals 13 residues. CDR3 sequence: CATEPGFGQTQYF. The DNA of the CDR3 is TGTGCCACCGAACCAGGGTTTGGGCAGACCCAGTACTTC.

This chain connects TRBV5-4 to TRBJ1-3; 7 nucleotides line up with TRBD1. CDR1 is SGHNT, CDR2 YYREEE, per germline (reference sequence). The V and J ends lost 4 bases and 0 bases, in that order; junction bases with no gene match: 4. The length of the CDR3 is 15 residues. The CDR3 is CASSRDRDSGNTIYF. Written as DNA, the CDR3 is TGTGCCAGCAGCCGAGACAGGGACTCTGGAAACACCATATATTTT.

CDR3 protein: CASSPWTGGGRDYGYTF. CDR3 sequence (DNA): TGTGCCAGCAGTCCGTGGACAGGGGGAGGGCGAGACTATGGCTACACCTTC. V is TRBV27 and J is TRBJ1-2; TRBD1 matches 10 bases. This CDR3 region has 17 residues. CDR1 and CDR2 (germline): MNHEY, SMNVEV (reference sequence). Trimming took 5 bases from V and 3 from J; bases not matched to a gene: 12.

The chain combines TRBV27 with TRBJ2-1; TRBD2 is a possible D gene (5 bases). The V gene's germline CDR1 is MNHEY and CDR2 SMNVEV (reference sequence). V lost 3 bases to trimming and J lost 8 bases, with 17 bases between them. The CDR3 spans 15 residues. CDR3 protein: CASSLGDLVRDEQFF. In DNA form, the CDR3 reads TGTGCCAGCAGTTTGGGTGACTTAGTGCGGGATGAGCAGTTCTTC.

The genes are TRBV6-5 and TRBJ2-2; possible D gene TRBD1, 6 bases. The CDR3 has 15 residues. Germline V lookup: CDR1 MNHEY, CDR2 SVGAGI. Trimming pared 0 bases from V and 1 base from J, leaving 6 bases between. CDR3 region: CASSYSDRNTGELFF. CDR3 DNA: TGTGCCAGCAGTTACTCGGACAGGAACACCGGGGAGCTGTTTTTT.

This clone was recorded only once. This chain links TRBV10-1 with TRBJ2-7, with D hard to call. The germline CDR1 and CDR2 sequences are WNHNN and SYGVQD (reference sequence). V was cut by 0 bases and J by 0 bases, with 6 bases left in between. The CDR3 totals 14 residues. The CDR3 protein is CASSESRLSYEQYF. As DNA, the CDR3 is TGCGCCAGCAGTGAGTCTAGACTCTCCTACGAGCAGTACTTC.

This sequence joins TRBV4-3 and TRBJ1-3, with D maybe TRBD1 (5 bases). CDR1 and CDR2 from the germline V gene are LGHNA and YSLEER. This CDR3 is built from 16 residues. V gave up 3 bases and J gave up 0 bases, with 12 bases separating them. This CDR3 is CASSQGLLSSGNTIYF. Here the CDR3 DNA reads TGCGCCAGCAGCCAGGGACTCCTGAGCTCTGGAAACACCATATATTTT.

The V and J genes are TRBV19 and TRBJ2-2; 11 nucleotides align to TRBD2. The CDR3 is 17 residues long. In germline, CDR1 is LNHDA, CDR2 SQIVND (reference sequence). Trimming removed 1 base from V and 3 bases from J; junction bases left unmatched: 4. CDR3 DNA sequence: TGTGCCAGTAGTATAGGTACTAGCGGGGGTCACACCGGGGAGCTGTTTTTT. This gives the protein CASSIGTSGGHTGELFF.